The 2 T cell receptor beta chains below come from one sample, sequenced in a study of T cells after yellow fever vaccination. TCRdb reprocessed the 5' RACE reads with MiXCR, giving one entry per CDR3 protein. The sample consists of hundreds of thousands of distinct CDR3 sequences, approximately 15% of them appearing once. Source: PBMCs, taken on the day of the yellow fever booster vaccination. Every receptor here comes from a man aged 30 to 45 who received the YFV17D yellow fever vaccine.

This chain joins TRBV4-2 and TRBJ2-7; D possibly corresponds to TRBD2 (6 bases). Trimming cost V 3 bases and J 0 bases, with 12 bases left between them. Germline V gives CDR1 LGHNA, CDR2 YNFKEQ. The CDR3 contains 15 residues. The CDR3 protein is CASSQEGGTSYEQYF. In nucleotides, the CDR3 is TGTGCCAGCAGCCAGGAAGGAGGGACCTCCTACGAGCAGTACTTC.

This clonotype has just a few counts. The V and J genes are TRBV6-1 and TRBJ1-1; no reliable D call. Trimming stripped 5 bases from V and 1 base from J, with 17 bases between. CDR1 MNHNS and CDR2 SASEGT come from the germline V gene. This CDR3 has 16 amino acids. CDR3 nucleotides: TGTGCCAGCAGTCCCTCAGACTCAGACGGGAACACTGAAGCTTTCTTT. This gives the protein CASSPSDSDGNTEAFF.